The 32 T cell receptor beta chains listed next were all sequenced from one sample in a study of CD8 T cells in ankylosing spondylitis. TCRdb reprocessed the 5' RACE reads via MiXCR and lists one record per CDR3 protein. This table holds about 160,000 distinct CDR3 sequences, around 9.6% found once. Sequenced material: blood, either unsorted or a sorted T cell fraction (not recorded which). The origin of the receptors is a female donor with ankylosing spondylitis or in good health (not recorded which).

This clonotype was picked up a small number of times. V is TRBV29-1 and J is TRBJ2-1; D gene unclear. V was pared by 5 bases and J by 0 bases, with 11 bases between. Germline V gene lookup returns CDR1 SQVTM and CDR2 ANQGSEA. The CDR3 is 14 residues long. Here the CDR3 reads CSVLSASSYNEQFF. The CDR3 bases are TGCAGCGTTCTGAGTGCGAGCTCCTACAATGAGCAGTTCTTC.

The J gene is TRBJ1-1, the V gene TRBV2; D is uncertain. The CDR3 is 14 amino acids. Germline loops: CDR1 SNHLY, CDR2 FYNNEI. Trimming took 7 bases from V and 0 from J, leaving 12 bases between them. The CDR3 DNA sequence: TGTGCCAGCACCCAGACCGATATGAACACTGAAGCTTTCTTT. This codes for CASTQTDMNTEAFF.

The chain combines TRBV11-2 with TRBJ2-3; D gene uncertain. Per germline, CDR1 SGHAT and CDR2 FQNNGV. V was clipped by 5 bases and J by 6 bases, with 9 bases between them. The CDR3 sequence is 12 residues long. In nucleotides, the CDR3 is TGTGCCAGCAGCCGGACCCCTGATACGCAGTATTTT. Its protein product is CASSRTPDTQYF.

This clonotype was detected only a few times. V and J are TRBV12-5 and TRBJ2-1; 8 bases match TRBD2. The V and J ends lost 6 bases and 8 bases, in that order; junction bases with no gene match: 30. Germline-derived CDR1 and CDR2 are LGHNT and FRNRAP. This CDR3 is 21 amino acids long. CDR3 sequence reads: CASGRPPNPLREASLGDEQFF. The CDR3 region has the DNA TGTGCTAGTGGCCGCCCCCCCAACCCCCTGCGGGAGGCGTCTCTAGGTGATGAGCAGTTCTTC.

This clonotype was seen at least ten times. V gene TRBV4-3 combines with J gene TRBJ1-6; the D is unclear. V was trimmed by 5 bases and J by 8 bases, leaving 10 bases between them. The CDR3 loop spans 13 amino acids. In germline, CDR1 is LGHNA, CDR2 YSLEER. The CDR3 reads CASSFGVDSPLHF. The CDR3 DNA reads as TGCGCCAGCAGCTTCGGGGTTGATTCACCCCTCCACTTT.

V is TRBV7-9 and J is TRBJ2-1, with D unresolved. Germline CDR1 and CDR2: SEHNR and FQNEAQ (reference sequence). Trimming removed 4 bases at V and 10 bases at J, with 8 bases between. The CDR3 length is 11 residues. The CDR3 loop reads CASSSLREQFF. CDR3 DNA: TGTGCCAGCAGCTCCTTGCGGGAGCAGTTCTTC.

The chain links TRBV6-1 to TRBJ2-5, with 14 bases aligning to TRBD2. CDR1 and CDR2 (germline): MNHNS, SASEGT. V lost 0 bases to trimming and J lost 1 base; unmatched junction nucleotides: 10. The CDR3 is 20 amino acids. The CDR3 loop is CASSEALRDGTSGSQETQYF. The CDR3 region has the DNA TGTGCCAGCAGTGAAGCGCTTCGAGACGGGACTAGCGGGAGCCAAGAGACCCAGTACTTC.

Remarks on this clonotype: One end of the junction varies from germline; a read error may be responsible. The V gene is TRBV29-1, the J gene TRBJ2-1; TRBD2 is a possible D gene (6 bases). The CDR3 is 14 amino acids. Germline V gene lookup returns CDR1 SQVTM and CDR2 ANQGSEA. The CDR3 loop is CSVAGTGDLNGQFF. In nucleotides, the CDR3 is TGCAGCGTTGCCGGGACCGGGGACTTGAATGGGCAGTTCTTC.

The V gene is TRBV11-2, the J gene TRBJ2-6, with TRBD1 matching over 8 bases. The CDR3 consists of 17 residues. The germline CDR1 and CDR2 sequences are SGHAT and FQNNGV. J was trimmed by 4 bases and V by 3 bases; bases with no gene match: 8. CDR3 amino acids: CASSFGQGTGGANVLTF. The DNA of the CDR3 is TGTGCCAGCAGCTTTGGACAGGGCACGGGAGGGGCCAACGTCCTGACTTTC.

V gene TRBV24-1 combines with J gene TRBJ2-1, with TRBD1 identical over 8 bases. J gave up 7 bases and V 5 bases, and 6 bases lay outside the gene matches. This CDR3 has 14 residues. CDR1 is KGHDR, CDR2 SFDVKD, per germline. CDR3 protein: CATSARDRSNEQFF. The CDR3 DNA sequence: TGTGCCACCAGTGCCCGGGACAGGAGTAATGAGCAGTTCTTC.

The chain joins TRBV4-3 to TRBJ2-7; 10 positions agree with TRBD2. The germline gives CDR1 LGHNA, CDR2 YSLEER. J lost 4 bases, V lost 1 base, and 4 bases had no gene match. The CDR3 consists of 15 residues. This CDR3 reads CASSQARTSGYEQYF. DNA of the CDR3: TGCGCCAGCAGCCAAGCTCGGACTAGCGGTTACGAGCAGTACTTC.

The chain carries TRBV14 and TRBJ2-6; 8 bases agree with TRBD1. Unmatched junction bases numbered 12, after V lost 1 base and J lost 1 base. The CDR3 is 20 amino acids. Germline V lookup: CDR1 SGHDN, CDR2 FVKESK. In nucleotides, the CDR3 is TGTGCCAGCAGCCAAGCGATTGCGGGACAGGACCTATCTGGGGCCAACGTCCTGACTTTC. It translates to CASSQAIAGQDLSGANVLTF.

The V call is TRBV11-2, the J call TRBJ2-3; 8 nucleotides agree with TRBD2. Germline V gene sequence: CDR1 SGHAT, CDR2 FQNNGV. Germline trimming cut 5 bases from V and 2 bases from J; bases unmatched to any gene: 3. CDR3 size: 14 residues. The CDR3 DNA sequence: TGTGCCAGCAGCCTACTAGCGGACACAGATACGCAGTATTTT. This gives the protein CASSLLADTDTQYF. Together with reference TRBV11-2 and TRBJ2-3, the CDR3 gives the full variable domain: EAGVAQSPRYKIIEKRQSVAFWCNPISGHATLYWYQQILGQGPKLLIQFQNNGVVDDSQLPKDRFSAERLKGVDSTLKIQPAKLEDSAVYLCASSLLADTDTQYFGPGTRLTVL.

The chain is built from TRBV11-2 and TRBJ2-1, with 8 bases matching TRBD2. J was trimmed by 5 bases and V by 7 bases; bases with no gene match: 7. CDR1 is SGHAT, CDR2 FQNNGV, per germline. The CDR3 length is 14 residues. CDR3 nucleotides: TGTGCCAGCACTCCAGCGGGAGTCCACAATGAGCAGTTCTTC. This gives the protein CASTPAGVHNEQFF.

This clonotype showed up just a few times. The chain couples TRBV29-1 to TRBJ2-2; perhaps TRBD2 as D (5 bases). V lost 4 bases and J 4 bases, leaving 16 bases between the germline ends. The germline CDR1 and CDR2 sequences are SQVTM and ANQGSEA. This CDR3 spans 15 amino acids. CDR3 nucleotides: TGCAGCGTTGTCTGGGCGGAGGTGGGCACCGGGGAGCTGTTTTTT. Its protein product is CSVVWAEVGTGELFF.

This rearrangement joins TRBV13 to TRBJ2-1, with D perhaps TRBD1 (6 bases). CDR1 and CDR2 from the germline V gene are PRHDT and FYEKMQ (reference sequence). CDR3 length: 13 residues. V dropped 8 bases and J dropped 4 bases, with 12 bases sitting between them. CDR3 protein: CASEVRGYNEQFF. DNA for the CDR3: TGTGCCAGCGAGGTGAGGGGGTACAATGAGCAGTTCTTC. The entire variable domain, with the rest obtained from reference TRBV13 and TRBJ2-1, is as follows: AAGVIQSPRHLIKEKRETATLKCYPIPRHDTVYWYQQGPGQDPQFLISFYEKMQSDKGSIPDRFSAQQFSDYHSELNMSSLELGDSALYFCASEVRGYNEQFFGPGTRLTVL.

This chain links TRBV2 with TRBJ2-5; D is unclear. V gave up 7 bases and J gave up 7 bases, with 13 bases separating them. The CDR3 totals 12 residues. CDR1 and CDR2 (germline): SNHLY, FYNNEI. The chain's CDR3 is CASTPGKLTQYF. The DNA for the CDR3 is TGTGCCAGCACTCCCGGAAAACTGACCCAGTACTTC.

This clonotype was detected many times. The rearrangement joins TRBV29-1 to TRBJ2-3; 8 nucleotides agree with TRBD2. This CDR3 has 16 residues. V was pared by 3 bases and J by 2 bases, with 10 bases of the junction left unmatched. Germline values: CDR1 SQVTM, CDR2 ANQGSEA. This CDR3 reads CSVEIQAGEPTDTQYF. The CDR3, as DNA: TGCAGCGTTGAGATCCAAGCGGGAGAACCCACAGATACGCAGTATTTT.

This clonotype was observed a handful of times. V and J are TRBV9 and TRBJ2-7; TRBD2 matches 7 bases. With V trimmed by 0 bases and J by 7 bases, 4 bases remained unmatched. The CDR3 extends over 13 amino acids. CDR1 is SGDLS, CDR2 YYNGEE, per germline. CDR3 in DNA: TGTGCCAGCAGCGTAGGAGGGGAGGGGGAGCAGTACTTC. Its protein is CASSVGGEGEQYF. Full variable domain (outside the CDR3, taken from reference TRBV9 and TRBJ2-7): DSGVTQTPKHLITATGQRVTLRCSPRSGDLSVYWYQQSLDQGLQFLIQYYNGEERAKGNILERFSAQQFPDLHSELNLSSLELGDSALYFCASSVGGEGEQYFGPGTRLTVT.

The genes are TRBV12-3 or TRBV12-4 and TRBJ2-1; D may match TRBD1 or TRBD2 (5 bases each). The CDR3 runs 14 residues. With 7 bases removed from V and 10 bases from J, the gap between germline ends came to 20 bases. This CDR3 reads CASTPGSLPNEQFF. CDR3 DNA sequence: TGTGCCAGCACCCCAGGGAGCCTACCGAACGAGCAGTTCTTC.

This clonotype was counted ten times or more. The V and J genes are TRBV27 and TRBJ1-1; possible D gene TRBD1, 6 bases. The CDR3 is 15 amino acids. Germline V gene data show CDR1 as MNHEY and CDR2 as SMNVEV (reference sequence). V lost 6 bases and J 4 bases, leaving 18 bases between the germline ends. CDR3: CASSLGLQGGTEAFF. In DNA form, the CDR3 reads TGTGCCAGCAGCCTAGGCCTACAGGGTGGCACTGAAGCTTTCTTT.

This clonotype was picked up a small number of times. V and J are TRBV6-1 and TRBJ2-1; 7 bases fit TRBD1. The length of the CDR3 is 16 residues. V dropped 9 bases and J dropped 3; count of bases not matched to a gene: 14. CDR1 is MNHNS, CDR2 SASEGT, per germline. The CDR3 protein is CASAKWGTDLYNEQFF. CDR3 nucleotides: TGTGCCAGTGCAAAGTGGGGGACAGACCTCTACAATGAGCAGTTCTTC.

The chain is built from TRBV9 and TRBJ2-7, with a weak D call TRBD1 (6 bases). V shed 4 bases and J shed 0 bases, with 11 bases lying between them. The CDR3 contains 14 residues. Germline V lookup: CDR1 SGDLS, CDR2 YYNGEE. The CDR3 DNA sequence: TGTGCCAGCAGCCGAGGGGGAGACTCCTACGAGCAGTACTTC. Its translation: CASSRGGDSYEQYF.

This clonotype was seen a handful of times. The genes are TRBV12-5 and TRBJ2-3; 8 bases agree with TRBD1. Germline V lookup: CDR1 LGHNT, CDR2 FRNRAP. The CDR3 runs 14 residues. J was trimmed by 11 bases and V by 7 bases; bases with no gene match: 14. CDR3 DNA sequence: TGTGCTAGTGCTTCGACAGGGGCCCGCGTCGGGCAGTATTTT. Its protein product is CASASTGARVGQYF.

In its sample, this clonotype was seen many times. The V gene is TRBV29-1, the J gene TRBJ1-2, with D maybe TRBD1 (5 bases). This CDR3 has 11 residues. V gave up 4 bases and J gave up 6 bases, with 9 bases separating them. Germline CDR1 is SQVTM and CDR2 is ANQGSEA. Here the CDR3 DNA reads TGCAGCGTTGCAGGGTACGATGGCTACACCTTC. This translates into CSVAGYDGYTF.

This clonotype was picked up a small number of times. V is TRBV4-3 and J is TRBJ2-7, with D hard to call. V was pared by 0 bases and J by 6 bases, with 18 bases between. This CDR3 spans 16 amino acids. Per the germline V gene, CDR1 is LGHNA and CDR2 is YSLEER. The CDR3 sequence is CASSQDRAGSGGEQYF. The CDR3 DNA sequence: TGCGCCAGCAGCCAAGACAGAGCCGGGTCCGGCGGCGAGCAGTACTTC.

The J gene is TRBJ2-3, the V gene TRBV27, with 14 bases that match TRBD2. The CDR3 runs 19 residues. After removal of 10 bases from V and 2 bases from J, the junction contained 17 bases not matched to a gene. Germline CDR1 and CDR2: MNHEY and SMNVEV (reference sequence). The chain's CDR3 is CATQPGTSGSRMSTDTQYF. The CDR3 nucleotides read TGTGCCACCCAACCAGGGACTAGCGGGAGTAGGATGTCCACAGATACGCAGTATTTT.

This clonotype was recorded a few times. The J gene is TRBJ2-7, the V gene TRBV28; 8 bases map to TRBD1. CDR3 length equals 15 residues. Germline CDR1 is MDHEN and CDR2 is SYDVKM. V lost 8 bases and J lost 2; bases outside the gene matches: 11. The CDR3 sequence: CASGLNRDRTYEQYF. CDR3 in DNA: TGTGCCAGCGGACTCAACCGGGACAGGACCTACGAGCAGTACTTC.

The gene calls are TRBV9 and TRBJ2-1; the match to TRBD1 covers 8 bases. Trimming cost V 3 bases and J 8 bases; bases outside gene matches: 4. The CDR3 contains 13 residues. The germline V gene encodes CDR1 SGDLS and CDR2 YYNGEE. CDR3 sequence: CASSAGTGYEQFF. Here the CDR3 DNA reads TGTGCCAGCAGCGCAGGGACAGGCTATGAGCAGTTCTTC.

This clonotype was seen a handful of times. The V gene is TRBV7-6, the J gene TRBJ2-5; no clear D. Trimming cost V 3 bases and J 5 bases, with 25 bases left between them. The CDR3 loop spans 18 amino acids. The germline CDR1 and CDR2 sequences are SGHVS and FNYEAQ. This chain's CDR3 is CASSFLPWAAGRLETQYF. The DNA for the CDR3 is TGTGCCAGCAGCTTCCTTCCTTGGGCCGCAGGTCGTTTGGAGACCCAGTACTTC.

This clonotype was observed a handful of times. The chain employs TRBV19 and TRBJ2-7, with 7 bases aligning to TRBD1. Germline V gene lookup returns CDR1 LNHDA and CDR2 SQIVND (reference sequence). With 8 bases clipped from V and 5 bases from J, the junction kept 6 bases outside the gene matches. This CDR3 is 12 amino acids long. The CDR3 DNA is TGTGCCAGTCGACAGGGATCCAACGAGCAGTACTTC. Translated: CASRQGSNEQYF.

This sequence joins TRBV20-1 and TRBJ2-1; 8 bases line up with TRBD2. There are 17 residues in the CDR3. Germline V CDR1 and CDR2: DFQATT, SNEGSKA (reference sequence). J lost 3 bases, V lost 1 base, and 11 bases had no gene match. CDR3 nucleotide sequence: TGCAGTGCTAGAGTTCGGGGGGGCTCGCCAGACTACAATGAGCAGTTCTTC. Amino acid sequence: CSARVRGGSPDYNEQFF.